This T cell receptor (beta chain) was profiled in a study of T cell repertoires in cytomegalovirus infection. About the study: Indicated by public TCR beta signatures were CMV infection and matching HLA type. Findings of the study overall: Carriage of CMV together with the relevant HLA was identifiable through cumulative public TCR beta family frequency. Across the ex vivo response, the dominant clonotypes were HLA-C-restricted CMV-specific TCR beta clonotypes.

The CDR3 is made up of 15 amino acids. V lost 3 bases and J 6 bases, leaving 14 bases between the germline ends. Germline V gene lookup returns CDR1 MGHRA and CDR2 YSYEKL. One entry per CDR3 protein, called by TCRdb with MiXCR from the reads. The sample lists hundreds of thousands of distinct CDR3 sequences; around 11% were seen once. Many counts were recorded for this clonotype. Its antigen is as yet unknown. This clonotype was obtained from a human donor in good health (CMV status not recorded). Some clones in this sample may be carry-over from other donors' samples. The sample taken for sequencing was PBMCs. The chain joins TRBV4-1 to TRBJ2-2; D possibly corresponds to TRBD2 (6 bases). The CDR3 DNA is TGCGCCAGCAGCCACCACGGGGGAAATCCCGGGGAGCTGTTTTTT. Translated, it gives CASSHHGGNPGELFF.